The text below deals with one T cell receptor beta chain. The data stem from a study of blood T cell repertoires in COVID-19. TCRdb's copy holds only in-frame clones and misses some; the assay was immunoSEQ multiplex PCR. Of 200,000 to 250,000 clones listed, approximately 85% were seen once; the top ten hold roughly 2.2%. The sequenced sample consisted of peripheral blood. The sequence was obtained from a woman in her seventies with COVID-19, enrolled during active disease.

CDR3 sequence reads: CASSQYRDSVRTEAFF. CDR3 nucleotides: TGTGCCAGCAGCCAATACCGGGACTCCGTGAGAACTGAAGCTTTCTTT. The chain links TRBV14 to TRBJ1-1; D is perhaps TRBD1 (5 bases). V was trimmed by 2 bases and J by 5 bases, leaving 18 bases between them. The CDR3 runs 16 residues. Germline CDR1 SGHDN, CDR2 FVKESK.